One sample yielded the 10 T cell receptor beta chains listed below, sequenced in a study of beta chain features in type 1 diabetes. The whole isolated RNA underwent reverse transcription, so sequencing captured expressed TCRB transcripts. Measured with immunoSEQ multiplex PCR; TCRdb has only the in-frame clones, and not every one. Of about 290,000 clones in the sample, 8% are singletons; the top ten hold 1%. The sample taken for sequencing was central memory CD4+ T cells from blood. These receptors originate from a woman aged 18 to 35 in good health.

The gene calls are TRBV2 and TRBJ1-5, with 7 bases that match TRBD1. The CDR3 covers 14 residues. V gave up 7 bases and J gave up 3 bases; unmatched junction bases: 6. The germline gives CDR1 SNHLY, CDR2 FYNNEI. CDR3 protein: CASTGQVSNQPQHF. The CDR3 DNA reads as TGTGCCAGCACCGGACAGGTCTCCAATCAGCCCCAGCATTTT. Full variable domain (missing parts from reference TRBV2 and TRBJ1-5): EPEVTQTPSHQVTQMGQEVILRCVPISNHLYFYWYRQILGQKVEFLVSFYNNEISEKSEIFDDQFSVERPDGSNFTLKIRSTKLEDSAMYFCASTGQVSNQPQHFGDGTRLSIL.

This clone was counted a few times. This chain joins TRBV7-6 and TRBJ2-7, with 10 bases identical to TRBD2. Germline CDR1 is SGHVS and CDR2 is FNYEAQ. J was trimmed by 3 bases and V by 5 bases; bases with no gene match: 4. The CDR3 length is 14 residues. The DNA of the CDR3 is TGTGCCAGCAGCCTCCTAGCGGGGGACTACGAGCAGTACGTC. Amino acid sequence: CASSLLAGDYEQYV.

The chain employs TRBV7-9 and TRBJ1-6; TRBD1 might be the D (5 bases). With 1 base removed from V and 10 bases from J, the gap between germline ends came to 14 bases. This CDR3 has 15 amino acids. Germline CDR1 is SEHNR and CDR2 is FQNEAQ (reference sequence). The DNA of the CDR3 is TGTGCCAGCAGCTTAGGCGGAGGGGCGGAGTCACCCCTCCACTTT. It codes for CASSLGGGAESPLHF.

This clone was seen repeatedly, ten times or more. The rearrangement links TRBV28 to TRBJ1-5; D is perhaps TRBD1 (6 bases). There are 15 residues in the CDR3. V gave up 4 bases and J gave up 3 bases, with 13 bases separating them. Germline V CDR1 and CDR2: MDHEN, SYDVKM. The CDR3, as DNA: TGTGCCAGCAGTTCAGGGGCCGGGGCCAATCAGCCCCAGCATTTT. This codes for CASSSGAGANQPQHF.

This chain joins TRBV6-6 and TRBJ1-2; D ambiguous. Germline V gene data show CDR1 as MNHNY and CDR2 as SVGAGI (reference sequence). V lost 3 bases and J 6 bases, leaving 8 bases between the germline ends. CDR3 size: 12 residues. The CDR3 loop reads CASSYSQDGYTF. In nucleotides, the CDR3 is TGTGCCAGCAGTTATTCCCAGGATGGCTACACCTTC.

The V and J genes are TRBV6-6 and TRBJ2-3; D may be TRBD1 (6 bases). The V gene lost 5 bases and the J gene lost 0 bases, with 12 bases spanning the gap. CDR3 length equals 15 residues. Germline V gives CDR1 MNHNY, CDR2 SVGAGI (reference sequence). CDR3 coding DNA: TGTGCCAGCAGTCCTCTTGGACAGAGCACAGATACGCAGTATTTT. It is translated as CASSPLGQSTDTQYF.

This chain uses TRBV14 with TRBJ2-5; D ambiguous. V lost 4 bases, J lost 4 bases, and 16 bases lay in between. Germline-derived CDR1 and CDR2 are SGHDN and FVKESK. This CDR3 contains 15 residues. This CDR3 reads CASSPGFRSGETQYF. The DNA of the CDR3 is TGTGCCAGCAGCCCCGGATTTCGTAGTGGAGAGACCCAGTACTTC.

This clone was detected only a few times. The chain links TRBV6-5 to TRBJ2-7; D not certain. This CDR3 spans 13 amino acids. The V gene lost 0 bases and the J gene lost 6 bases, with 9 bases spanning the gap. Looked up from germline, CDR1 is MNHEY and CDR2 is SVGAGI. The DNA for the CDR3 is TGTGCCAGCAGTTACTCGACGTTGGGCGAGCAGTACTTC. It specifies CASSYSTLGEQYF.

The table lists this clone with many counts. The chain joins TRBV18 to TRBJ2-1; D remains ambiguous. Trimming removed 8 bases from V and 0 bases from J, with 11 bases in between. This CDR3 has 14 amino acids. CDR1 is KGHSH and CDR2 is LQKENI in the germline V gene. The CDR3 sequence is CASKKTVSYNEQFF. The CDR3 DNA is TGTGCCAGCAAGAAGACGGTCTCCTACAATGAGCAGTTCTTC.

The chain combines TRBV4-3 with TRBJ1-2; D may be TRBD1 (5 bases). This CDR3 region has 16 residues. Germline V gives CDR1 LGHNA, CDR2 YSLEER. Trimming shortened V by 0 bases and J by 8 bases, and 19 bases separated the two germline ends. The CDR3 bases are TGCGCCAGCAGCCAAGATGCTATTTTCAGGGTAGGGGGCTACACCTTC. Its protein product is CASSQDAIFRVGGYTF.